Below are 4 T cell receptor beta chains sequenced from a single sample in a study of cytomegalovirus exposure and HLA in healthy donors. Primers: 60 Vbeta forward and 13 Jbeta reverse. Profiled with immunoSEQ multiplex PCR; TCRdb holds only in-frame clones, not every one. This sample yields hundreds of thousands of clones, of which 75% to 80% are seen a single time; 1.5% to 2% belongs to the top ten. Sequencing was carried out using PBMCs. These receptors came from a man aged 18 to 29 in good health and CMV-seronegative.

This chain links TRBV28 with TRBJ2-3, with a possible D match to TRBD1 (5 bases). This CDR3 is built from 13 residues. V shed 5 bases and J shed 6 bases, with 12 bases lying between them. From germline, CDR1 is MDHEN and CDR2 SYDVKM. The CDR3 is CASSLQGTDTQYF. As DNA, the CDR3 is TGTGCCAGCAGTCTCCAGGGAACGGATACGCAGTATTTT.

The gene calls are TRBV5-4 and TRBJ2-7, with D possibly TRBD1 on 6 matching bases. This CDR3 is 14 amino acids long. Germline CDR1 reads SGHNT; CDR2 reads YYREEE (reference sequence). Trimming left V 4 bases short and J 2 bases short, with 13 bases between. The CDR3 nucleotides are TGTGCCAGCAGCGCACAGGGCACCCCCTACGAGCAGTACTTC. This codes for CASSAQGTPYEQYF.

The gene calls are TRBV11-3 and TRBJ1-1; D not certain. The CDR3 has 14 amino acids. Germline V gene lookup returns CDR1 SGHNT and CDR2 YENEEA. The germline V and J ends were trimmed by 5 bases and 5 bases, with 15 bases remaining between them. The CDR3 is CASSPNNGWTEAFF. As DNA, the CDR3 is TGTGCCAGCAGCCCTAACAACGGGTGGACTGAAGCTTTCTTT.

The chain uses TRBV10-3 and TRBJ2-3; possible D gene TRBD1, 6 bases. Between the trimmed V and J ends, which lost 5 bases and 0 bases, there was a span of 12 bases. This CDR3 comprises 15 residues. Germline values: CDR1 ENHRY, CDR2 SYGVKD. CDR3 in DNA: TGTGCCATCAGTATAGAGGGGGTTAGCACAGATACGCAGTATTTT. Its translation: CAISIEGVSTDTQYF.